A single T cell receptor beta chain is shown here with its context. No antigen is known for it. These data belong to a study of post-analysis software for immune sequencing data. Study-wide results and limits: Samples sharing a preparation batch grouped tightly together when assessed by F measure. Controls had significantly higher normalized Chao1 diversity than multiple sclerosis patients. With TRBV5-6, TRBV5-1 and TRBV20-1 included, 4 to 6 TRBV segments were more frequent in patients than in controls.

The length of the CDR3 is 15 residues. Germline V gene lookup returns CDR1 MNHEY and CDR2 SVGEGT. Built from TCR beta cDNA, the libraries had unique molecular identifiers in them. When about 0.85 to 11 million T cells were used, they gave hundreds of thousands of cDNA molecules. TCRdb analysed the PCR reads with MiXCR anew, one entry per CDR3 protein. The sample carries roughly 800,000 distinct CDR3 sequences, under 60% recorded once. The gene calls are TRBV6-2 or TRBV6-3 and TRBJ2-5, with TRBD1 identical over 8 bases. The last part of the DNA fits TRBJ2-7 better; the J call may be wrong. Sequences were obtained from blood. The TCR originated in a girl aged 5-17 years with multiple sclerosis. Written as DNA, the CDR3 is TGTGCCAGCAGTTTCCCAGGGGGCGCAGAAAACGAGCAGTACTTC. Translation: CASSFPGGAENEQYF.